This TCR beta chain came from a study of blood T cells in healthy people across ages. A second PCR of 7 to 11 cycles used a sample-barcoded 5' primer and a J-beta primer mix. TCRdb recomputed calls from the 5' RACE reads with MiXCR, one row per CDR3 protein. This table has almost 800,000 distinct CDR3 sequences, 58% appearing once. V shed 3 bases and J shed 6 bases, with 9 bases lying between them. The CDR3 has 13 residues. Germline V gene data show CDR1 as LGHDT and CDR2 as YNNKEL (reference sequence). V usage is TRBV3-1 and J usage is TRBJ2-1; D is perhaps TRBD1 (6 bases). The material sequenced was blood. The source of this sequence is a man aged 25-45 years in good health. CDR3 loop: CASSHVQGNEQFF. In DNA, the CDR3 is TGTGCCAGCAGCCATGTACAGGGCAATGAGCAGTTCTTC.